The rows below give T cell receptor beta chains drawn from one sample of a study of cytomegalovirus exposure and HLA in healthy donors. Assay: immunoSEQ multiplex PCR; the TCRdb copy retains only in-frame clones and omits some. In the table there are approximately 150,000 clones, 75% of which are singletons. Input material: PBMCs. These receptors all stem from a female donor in good health and CMV-seronegative. CDR3s include the opening cysteine and the closing phenylalanine or tryptophan. A D gene is named only where the DNA matches it firmly. Only some rows state a clone size, as once, few, many or a class for expanded clones.

cdr3_aa cdr3_nt clone_size d_call j_call v_call
CAIGPGTGAVYGYTF TGTGCCATCGGCCCCGGGACAGGGGCCGTCTATGGCTACACCTTC . TRBD1 TRBJ1-2 TRBV10-3
CASSGRRVRGPLDYGYTF TGCGCCAGCAGCGGGAGGAGGGTCAGGGGGCCTCTTGACTATGGCTACACCTTC . TRBD1 TRBJ1-2 TRBV5-1
CASRPTSGTGDTQYF TGTGCCAGCAGGCCGACTAGCGGGACAGGGGATACGCAGTATTTT . TRBD2 TRBJ2-3 TRBV7-2
CASSLSSGYQETQYF TGTGCCAGCAGCTTAAGCAGCGGGTACCAAGAGACCCAGTACTTC . . TRBJ2-5 TRBV7-8
CASSDGGAGNTEAFF TGTGCCAGCAGCGACGGAGGTGCAGGGAACACTGAAGCTTTCTTT . . TRBJ1-1 TRBV7-8
CASSLGASGRKETQYF TGTGCCAGCAGCTTGGGGGCTAGCGGACGTAAAGAGACCCAGTACTTC few TRBD2 TRBJ2-5 TRBV5-5
CASSFTRDIYEQYF TGTGCCAGCTCATTTACCCGGGACATCTACGAGCAGTACTTC few . TRBJ2-7 TRBV18
CASSVVAKNEAFF TGTGCCAGCAGCGTAGTGGCAAAGAATGAAGCTTTCTTT . . TRBJ1-1 TRBV9
CASSPRGRGPYEQYF TGTGCCAGCAGCCCGAGAGGGCGGGGCCCCTACGAGCAGTACTTC . . TRBJ2-7 TRBV7-2
CASSQFLDRADTQYF TGCGCCAGCAGCCAATTTCTGGATCGGGCAGATACGCAGTATTTT . . TRBJ2-3 TRBV4-1
CSVGEGTYEQYF TGCAGCGTTGGGGAGGGGACCTACGAGCAGTACTTC . TRBD2 TRBJ2-7 TRBV29-1
CASSHLGAGDLEETQYF TGTGCCAGCAGCCACTTAGGGGCGGGAGATTTGGAAGAGACCCAGTACTTC once TRBD2 TRBJ2-5 TRBV4-2
CASSLSKPHSNQPQHF TGTGCCAGCAGCCTAAGTAAACCTCATAGCAATCAGCCCCAGCATTTT . . TRBJ1-5 TRBV2
CASSLSATGANVLTF TGTGCCAGCAGTTTATCAGCGACTGGGGCCAACGTCCTGACTTTC few . TRBJ2-6 TRBV28
CASGAGDSQFF TGTGCTAGTGGTGCCGGGGACAGTCAGTTCTTC . TRBD1 TRBJ2-1 TRBV12-5
CASTPRQGGYEQYF TGTGCCAGTACTCCCCGACAAGGAGGCTACGAGCAGTACTTC . . TRBJ2-7 TRBV19
CASRREGGSGYTF TGTGCCAGCAGGAGGGAGGGAGGCTCTGGCTACACCTTC once . TRBJ1-2 TRBV7-8
CASSLTPRASTYEQYF TGTGCCAGCAGCTTAACCCCCAGGGCGTCGACCTACGAGCAGTACTTC . . TRBJ2-7 TRBV11-2
CASSDRPEGNTEAFF TGTGCCAGCAGTGACAGACCTGAGGGGAACACTGAAGCTTTCTTT once . TRBJ1-1 TRBV6-1
CASSESGTGGSPLHF TGCGCCAGCAGTGAGTCAGGGACAGGGGGTTCACCCCTCCACTTT . TRBD1 TRBJ1-6 TRBV10-2
CASSYSGTGLYEQYF TGTGCCAGCAGTTACTCGGGGACAGGCCTGTACGAGCAGTACTTC . TRBD1 TRBJ2-7 TRBV6-6
CASSDRQGPNYGYTF TGTGCCAGTAGCGATCGACAGGGCCCTAACTATGGCTACACCTTC . TRBD1 TRBJ1-2 TRBV5-4
CASSLIGLADNQETQYF TGTGCCAGCAGCCTAATCGGGCTAGCAGATAACCAAGAGACCCAGTACTTC once . TRBJ2-5 TRBV16
CASSVGGGTLYNEQFF TGTGCCAGCAGCGTCGGCGGGGGGACCCTATACAATGAGCAGTTCTTC . TRBD2 TRBJ2-1 TRBV9
CASTTASVGGNEKLFF TGTGCCAGCACCACCGCGAGTGTAGGAGGTAATGAAAAACTGTTTTTT . . TRBJ1-4 TRBV28
CASSQGGGGNEQFF TGCGCCAGCAGCCAAGGGGGAGGGGGCAATGAGCAGTTCTTC . . TRBJ2-1 TRBV4-3
CASSPGTATGELFF TGCGCCAGCAGCCCGGGGACAGCCACCGGGGAGCTGTTTTTT . TRBD1 TRBJ2-2 TRBV4-3
CSVSPRAGVGTGGGEQFF TGCAGCGTTTCTCCCCGGGCGGGGGTAGGGACGGGTGGCGGTGAGCAGTTCTTC once TRBD2 TRBJ2-1 TRBV29-1
CASSSGGGTLSSYNEQFF TGCGCCAGCAGCTCCGGGGGGGGGACGTTGAGCTCCTACAATGAGCAGTTCTTC . TRBD2 TRBJ2-1 TRBV5-1
CASSLGGRGEAFF TGTGCCAGCAGTTTAGGGGGCAGGGGTGAAGCTTTCTTT . . TRBJ1-1 TRBV28
CASSWGDRVGDTQYF TGTGCCAGCAGTTGGGGGGACAGGGTGGGGGATACGCAGTATTTT many TRBD1 TRBJ2-3 TRBV28
CASRASFRLTDTQYF TGTGCCAGCAGGGCCTCGTTCCGACTCACAGATACGCAGTATTTT . . TRBJ2-3 TRBV2
CASSLGLAVTDTQYF TGTGCCAGCAGCCTCGGACTAGCGGTCACAGATACGCAGTATTTT . TRBD2 TRBJ2-3 TRBV6-4
CATGQGVTGELFF TGTGCCACTGGACAGGGGGTCACCGGGGAGCTGTTTTTT . TRBD1 TRBJ2-2 TRBV6-1
CASSQDGLAGGAYNEQFF TGCGCCAGCAGCCAAGATGGGCTAGCGGGGGGGGCCTACAATGAGCAGTTCTTC . TRBD2 TRBJ2-1 TRBV4-3
CASSQEAGLSYNEQFF TGCGCCAGCAGCCAAGAAGCAGGACTTTCCTACAATGAGCAGTTCTTC . . TRBJ2-1 TRBV4-1
CASSFSGVNEQFF TGCGCCAGCAGCTTTTCAGGGGTCAATGAGCAGTTCTTC . . TRBJ2-1 TRBV5-1
CAWSAQGMGNYGYTF TGTGCCTGGAGTGCACAGGGGATGGGCAACTATGGCTACACCTTC . TRBD1 TRBJ1-2 TRBV30
CASSASGGLSYNEQFF TGTGCCAGCAGCGCATCCGGGGGACTCTCCTACAATGAGCAGTTCTTC . . TRBJ2-1 TRBV9
CASSPLLGGHNEQFF TGTGCCAGCAGCCCCCTCCTGGGGGGGCACAATGAGCAGTTCTTC . . TRBJ2-1 TRBV7-8
CASSQDRFKRETQYF TGCGCCAGCAGCCAAGACCGATTCAAGCGGGAGACCCAGTACTTC . . TRBJ2-5 TRBV4-3